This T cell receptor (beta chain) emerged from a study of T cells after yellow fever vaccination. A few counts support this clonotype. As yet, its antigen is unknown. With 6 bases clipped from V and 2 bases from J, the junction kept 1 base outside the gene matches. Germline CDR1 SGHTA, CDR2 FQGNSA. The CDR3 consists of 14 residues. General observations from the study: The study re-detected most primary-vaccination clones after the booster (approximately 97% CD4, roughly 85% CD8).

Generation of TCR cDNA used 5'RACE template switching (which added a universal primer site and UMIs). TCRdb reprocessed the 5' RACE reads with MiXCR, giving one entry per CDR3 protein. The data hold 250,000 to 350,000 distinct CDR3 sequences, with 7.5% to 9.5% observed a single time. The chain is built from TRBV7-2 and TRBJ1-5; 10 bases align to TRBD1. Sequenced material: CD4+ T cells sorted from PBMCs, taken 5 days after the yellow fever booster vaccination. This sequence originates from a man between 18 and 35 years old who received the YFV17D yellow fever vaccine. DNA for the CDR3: TGTGCCAGCAGGACAGGGGGCGGCAATCAGCCCCAGCATTTT. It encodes CASRTGGGNQPQHF.